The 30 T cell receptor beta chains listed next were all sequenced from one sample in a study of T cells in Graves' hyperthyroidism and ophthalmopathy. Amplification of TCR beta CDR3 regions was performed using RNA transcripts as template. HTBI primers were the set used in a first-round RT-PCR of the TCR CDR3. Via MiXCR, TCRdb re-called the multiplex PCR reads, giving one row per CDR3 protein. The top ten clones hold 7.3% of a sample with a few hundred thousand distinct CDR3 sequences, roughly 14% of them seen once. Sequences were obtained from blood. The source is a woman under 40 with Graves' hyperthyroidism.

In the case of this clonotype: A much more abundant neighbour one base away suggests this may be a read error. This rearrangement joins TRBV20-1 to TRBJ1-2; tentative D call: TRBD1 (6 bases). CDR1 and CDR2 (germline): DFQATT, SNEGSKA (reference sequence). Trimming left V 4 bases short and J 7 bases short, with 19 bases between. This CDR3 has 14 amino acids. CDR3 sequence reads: CSATAGGRGGGYTF. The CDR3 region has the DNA TGCAGTGCTACCGCCGGCGGTCGAGGGGGTGGCTACACCTTC.

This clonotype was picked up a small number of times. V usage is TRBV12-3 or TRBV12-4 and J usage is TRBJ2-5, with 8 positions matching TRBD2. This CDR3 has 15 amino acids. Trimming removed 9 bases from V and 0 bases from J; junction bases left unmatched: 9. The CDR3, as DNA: TGTGCCAGTGGACTAGGACTAGCAGACCAAGAGACCCAGTACTTC. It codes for CASGLGLADQETQYF.

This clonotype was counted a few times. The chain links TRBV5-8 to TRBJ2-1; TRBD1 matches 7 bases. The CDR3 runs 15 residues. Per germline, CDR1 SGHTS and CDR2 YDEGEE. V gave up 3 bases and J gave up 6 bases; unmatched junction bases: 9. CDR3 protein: CASSSGDRVANEQFF. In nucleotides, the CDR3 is TGTGCCAGCAGCTCAGGCGACAGGGTAGCCAATGAGCAGTTCTTC. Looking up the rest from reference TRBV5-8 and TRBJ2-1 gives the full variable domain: EAGVTQSPTHLIKTRGQQATLRCSPISGHTSVYWYQQALGLGLQFLLWYDEGEERNRGNFPPRFSGRQFPNYSSELNVNALELEDSALYLCASSSGDRVANEQFFGPGTRLTVL.

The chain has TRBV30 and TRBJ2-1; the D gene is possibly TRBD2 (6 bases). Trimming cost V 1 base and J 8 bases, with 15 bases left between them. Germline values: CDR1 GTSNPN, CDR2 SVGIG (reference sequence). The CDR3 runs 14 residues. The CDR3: CAWSALGGPDEQFF. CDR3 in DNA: TGTGCCTGGAGTGCTCTGGGGGGACCAGATGAGCAGTTCTTC.

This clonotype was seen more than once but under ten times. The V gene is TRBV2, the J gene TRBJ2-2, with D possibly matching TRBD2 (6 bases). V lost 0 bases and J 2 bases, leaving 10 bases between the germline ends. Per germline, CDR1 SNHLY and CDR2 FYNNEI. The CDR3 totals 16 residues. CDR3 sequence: CASSEAGGKNTGELFF. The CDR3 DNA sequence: TGTGCCAGCAGTGAAGCCGGGGGAAAAAACACCGGGGAGCTGTTTTTT.

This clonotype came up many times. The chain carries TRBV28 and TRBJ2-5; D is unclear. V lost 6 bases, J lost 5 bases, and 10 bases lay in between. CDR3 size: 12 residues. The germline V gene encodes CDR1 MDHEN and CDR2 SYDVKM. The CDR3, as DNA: TGTGCCAGCAGAAGGGCCGGGGAGACCCAGTACTTC. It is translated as CASRRAGETQYF.

In DNA form, the CDR3 reads TGCAGCGTTGCGACTAGCTACGAGCAGTACTTC. It yields the protein CSVATSYEQYF. The chain joins TRBV29-1 to TRBJ2-7; D might be TRBD2 (6 bases). CDR1 and CDR2 from the germline V gene are SQVTM and ANQGSEA. The CDR3 sequence is 11 residues long. Trimming took off 4 bases at V and 3 bases at J, with 7 bases between the two ends.

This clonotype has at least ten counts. Written as DNA, the CDR3 is TGTGCCTGGAGTGTACGAGAACTAGCGGGAAGAGCCAAAAACATTCAGTACTTC. It specifies CAWSVRELAGRAKNIQYF. This chain links TRBV30 with TRBJ2-4, with 10 bases that match TRBD2. This CDR3 is 18 amino acids long. Trimming removed 0 bases from V and 0 bases from J; junction bases left unmatched: 8. Germline V gene lookup returns CDR1 GTSNPN and CDR2 SVGIG (reference sequence). The full variable domain, completed using reference TRBV30 and TRBJ2-4, is SQTIHQWPATLVQPVGSPLSLECTVEGTSNPNLYWYRQAAGRGLQLLFYSVGIGQISSEVPQNLSASRPQDRQFILSSKKLLLSDSGFYLCAWSVRELAGRAKNIQYFGAGTRLSVL.

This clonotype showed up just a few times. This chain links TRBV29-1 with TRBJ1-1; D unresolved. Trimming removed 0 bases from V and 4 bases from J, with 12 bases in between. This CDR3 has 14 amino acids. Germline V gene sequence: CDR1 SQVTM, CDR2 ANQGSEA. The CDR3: CSVEDRGVSTEAFF. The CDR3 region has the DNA TGCAGCGTTGAAGATCGCGGGGTGAGCACTGAAGCTTTCTTT.

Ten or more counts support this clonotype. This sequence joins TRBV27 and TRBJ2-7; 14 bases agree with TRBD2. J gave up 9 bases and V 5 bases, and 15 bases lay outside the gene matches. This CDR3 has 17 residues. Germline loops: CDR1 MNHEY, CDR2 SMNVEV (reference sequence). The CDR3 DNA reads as TGTGCCAGCAGTCCCCGCCCGGGACTAGCGGGGGCAAAAAGGCAGTACTTC. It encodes CASSPRPGLAGAKRQYF.

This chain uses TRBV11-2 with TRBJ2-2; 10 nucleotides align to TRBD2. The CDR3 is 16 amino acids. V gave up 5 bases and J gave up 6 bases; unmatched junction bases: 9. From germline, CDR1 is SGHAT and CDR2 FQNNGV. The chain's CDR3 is CASSPRVAGGPGELFF. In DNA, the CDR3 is TGTGCCAGCAGCCCTCGGGTAGCGGGAGGACCCGGGGAGCTGTTTTTT.

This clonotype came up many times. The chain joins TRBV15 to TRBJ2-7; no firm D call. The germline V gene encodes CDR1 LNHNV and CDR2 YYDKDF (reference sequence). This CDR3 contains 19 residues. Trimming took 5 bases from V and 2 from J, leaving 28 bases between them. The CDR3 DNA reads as TGTGCCACCAGCTCGAACCCGAGAACAGCGAGCGCCGACCCCTACGAGCAGTACTTC. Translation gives CATSSNPRTASADPYEQYF.

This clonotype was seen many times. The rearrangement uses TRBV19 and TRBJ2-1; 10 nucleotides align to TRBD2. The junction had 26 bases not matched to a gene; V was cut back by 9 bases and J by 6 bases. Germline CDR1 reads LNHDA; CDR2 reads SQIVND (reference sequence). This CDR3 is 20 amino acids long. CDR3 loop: CASSKTASGLVAGGTNEQFF. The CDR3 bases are TGTGCCAGCTCCAAAACCGCCTCGGGTTTGGTAGCGGGAGGAACCAATGAGCAGTTCTTC.

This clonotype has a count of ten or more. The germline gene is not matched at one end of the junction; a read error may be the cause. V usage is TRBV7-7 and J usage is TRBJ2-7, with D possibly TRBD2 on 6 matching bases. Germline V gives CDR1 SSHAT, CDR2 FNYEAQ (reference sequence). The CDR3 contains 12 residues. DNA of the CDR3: TGTGCTAGCAGAGTGGGGGAGGCCGAGCAGTACTTC. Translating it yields CASRVGEAEQYF.

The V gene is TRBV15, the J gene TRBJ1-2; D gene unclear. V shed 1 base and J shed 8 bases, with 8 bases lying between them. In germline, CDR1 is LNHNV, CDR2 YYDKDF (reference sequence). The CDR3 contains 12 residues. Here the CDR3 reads CATSRGRGGYTF. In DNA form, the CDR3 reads TGTGCCACCAGCAGAGGCCGCGGGGGCTACACCTTC.

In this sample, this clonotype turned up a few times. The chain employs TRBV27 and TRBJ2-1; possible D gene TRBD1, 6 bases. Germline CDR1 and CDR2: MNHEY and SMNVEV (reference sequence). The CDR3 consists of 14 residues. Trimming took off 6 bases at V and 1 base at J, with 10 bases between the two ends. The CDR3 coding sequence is TGTGCCAGCAGGAACGGACAGTCCTACAATGAGCAGTTCTTC. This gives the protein CASRNGQSYNEQFF.

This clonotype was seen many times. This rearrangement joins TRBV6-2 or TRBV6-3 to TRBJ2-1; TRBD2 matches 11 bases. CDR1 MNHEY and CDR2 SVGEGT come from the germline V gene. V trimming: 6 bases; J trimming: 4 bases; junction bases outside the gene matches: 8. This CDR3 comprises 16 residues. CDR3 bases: TGTGCCAGCAGCCCACGAGGGACTAGCGGTTACAATGAGCAGTTCTTC. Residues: CASSPRGTSGYNEQFF.

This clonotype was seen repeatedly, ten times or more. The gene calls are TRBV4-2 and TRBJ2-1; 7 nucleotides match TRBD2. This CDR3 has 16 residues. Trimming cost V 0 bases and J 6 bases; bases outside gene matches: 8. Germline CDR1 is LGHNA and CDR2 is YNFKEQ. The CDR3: CASSQDQGGPRNEQFF. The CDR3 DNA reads TGTGCCAGCAGCCAAGACCAGGGAGGGCCGCGCAATGAGCAGTTCTTC.

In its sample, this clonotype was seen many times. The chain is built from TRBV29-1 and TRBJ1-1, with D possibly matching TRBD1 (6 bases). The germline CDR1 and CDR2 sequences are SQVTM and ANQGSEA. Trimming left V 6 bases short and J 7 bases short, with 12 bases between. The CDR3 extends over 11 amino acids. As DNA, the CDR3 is TGCAGCGTCGGAGACAGGATTGAAGCTTTCTTT. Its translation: CSVGDRIEAFF.

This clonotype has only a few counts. Here the CDR3 DNA reads TGTGCCAGCAGTTCGGGGCAGGGAGTTTCACCCCTCCACTTT. Translated, it gives CASSSGQGVSPLHF. The genes are TRBV27 and TRBJ1-6, with a tentative D call TRBD1 (5 bases). This CDR3 is built from 14 residues. The V gene lost 4 bases and the J gene lost 9 bases, with 13 bases spanning the gap. CDR1 is MNHEY and CDR2 is SMNVEV in the germline V gene (reference sequence).

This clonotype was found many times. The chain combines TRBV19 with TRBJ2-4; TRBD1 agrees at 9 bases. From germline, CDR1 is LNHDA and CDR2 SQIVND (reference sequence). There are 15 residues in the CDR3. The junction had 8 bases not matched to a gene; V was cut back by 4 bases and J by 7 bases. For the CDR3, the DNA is TGTGCCAGTAGTACCCAGGGACAGGGACTGAACATTCAGTACTTC. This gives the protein CASSTQGQGLNIQYF.

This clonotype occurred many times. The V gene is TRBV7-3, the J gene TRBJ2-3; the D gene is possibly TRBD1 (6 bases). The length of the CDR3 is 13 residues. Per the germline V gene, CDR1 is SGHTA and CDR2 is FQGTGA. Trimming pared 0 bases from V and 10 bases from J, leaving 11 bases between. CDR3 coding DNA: TGTGCCAGCAGCTTAACTGGGGACATACCGCAGTATTTT. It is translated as CASSLTGDIPQYF.

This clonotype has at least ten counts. In DNA form, the CDR3 reads TGTGCCAGCAGGGGTCGACTAGCGGAAACCAACGAGCAGTACTTC. Its protein is CASRGRLAETNEQYF. This chain uses TRBV27 with TRBJ2-7, with 9 nucleotides matching TRBD2. Unmatched junction bases numbered 11, after V lost 6 bases and J lost 5 bases. This CDR3 contains 15 residues. CDR1 and CDR2 (germline): MNHEY, SMNVEV (reference sequence).

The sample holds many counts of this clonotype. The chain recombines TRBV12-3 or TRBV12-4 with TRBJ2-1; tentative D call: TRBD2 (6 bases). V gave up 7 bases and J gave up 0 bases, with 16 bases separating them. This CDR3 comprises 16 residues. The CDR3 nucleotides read TGTGCCAGCAAAGGGGATAGCGGAGGCTCCTACAATGAGCAGTTCTTC. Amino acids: CASKGDSGGSYNEQFF.

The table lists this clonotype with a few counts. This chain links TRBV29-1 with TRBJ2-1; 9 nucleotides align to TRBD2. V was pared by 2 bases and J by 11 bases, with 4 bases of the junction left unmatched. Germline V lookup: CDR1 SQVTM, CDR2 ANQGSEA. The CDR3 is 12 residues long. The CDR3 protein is CSVESSGVQQFF. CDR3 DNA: TGCAGCGTTGAATCTAGCGGGGTACAGCAGTTCTTC.

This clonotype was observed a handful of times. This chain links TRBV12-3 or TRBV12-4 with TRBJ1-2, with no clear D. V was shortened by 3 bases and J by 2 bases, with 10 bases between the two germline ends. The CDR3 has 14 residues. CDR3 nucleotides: TGTGCCAGCAGTTTTTCTGGGGTGAACTATGGCTACACCTTC. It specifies CASSFSGVNYGYTF.

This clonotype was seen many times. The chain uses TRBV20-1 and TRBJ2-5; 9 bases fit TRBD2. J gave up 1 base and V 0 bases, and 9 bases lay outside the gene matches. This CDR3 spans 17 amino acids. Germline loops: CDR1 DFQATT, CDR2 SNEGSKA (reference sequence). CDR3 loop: CSARDGNSGRRQETQYF. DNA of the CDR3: TGCAGTGCTAGAGATGGGAATAGCGGGAGACGCCAAGAGACCCAGTACTTC.

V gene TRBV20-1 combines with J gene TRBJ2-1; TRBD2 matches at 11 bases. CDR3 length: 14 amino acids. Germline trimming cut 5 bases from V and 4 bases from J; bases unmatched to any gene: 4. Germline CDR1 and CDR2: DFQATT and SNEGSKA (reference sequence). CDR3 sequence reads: CSAPTSGIYNEQFF. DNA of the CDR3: TGCAGTGCTCCGACTAGCGGGATATACAATGAGCAGTTCTTC.

CDR3 in DNA: TGTGCCAGCAGCGGGCCGGACAGGGGGCTCACTGAAGCTTTCTTT. The encoded protein is CASSGPDRGLTEAFF. This rearrangement joins TRBV9 to TRBJ1-1; 11 nucleotides line up with TRBD1. Germline V gene data show CDR1 as SGDLS and CDR2 as YYNGEE. CDR3 length: 15 residues. The trim removed 3 bases at V and 4 bases at J, leaving 5 bases unmatched.

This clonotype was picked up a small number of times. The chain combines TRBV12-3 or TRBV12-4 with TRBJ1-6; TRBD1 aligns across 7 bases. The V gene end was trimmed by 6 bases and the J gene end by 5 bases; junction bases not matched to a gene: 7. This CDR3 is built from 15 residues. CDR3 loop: CASRTAGTDNSPLHF. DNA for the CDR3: TGTGCCAGCAGGACCGCCGGGACAGATAATTCACCCCTCCACTTT.